This is a list of T cell receptor beta chains from one sample in a study of cytotoxic CD8 clonotypes in ibrutinib-treated CLL. Only in-frame clones appear in the TCRdb table, and some are missing; sequencing was by immunoSEQ multiplex PCR. The profile covers approximately 140,000 clones, with around 93% appearing a single time and about a tenth taken by the ten largest. The sample in question was PBMCs, obtained after 12 months of ibrutinib treatment. All receptors derive from a human donor with chronic lymphocytic leukemia. CDR3s include the opening cysteine and the closing phenylalanine or tryptophan. A D gene is named only where the DNA matches it firmly. Some rows mark clone size as missing; the rest say once, few, many or name a class of expanded clone.

V gene	J gene	clone size	D gene	CDR3 DNA	CDR3 protein
TRBV15	TRBJ2-3	.	.	TGTGCCACCAGCAGAGATCTGCCAGCGGGTGCCGGGGGTACGCAGTATTTT	CATSRDLPAGAGGTQYF
TRBV2	TRBJ2-2	once	TRBD2	TGTGCCAGCAGTGGGACTAGCGGGAGCTTGACCGGGGAGCTGTTTTTT	CASSGTSGSLTGELFF
TRBV7-8	TRBJ1-2	.	.	TGTGCCAGCAGCTTAATCCCCCGGGGAGCCCACTATGGCTACACCTTC	CASSLIPRGAHYGYTF
TRBV2	TRBJ2-5	.	.	TGTGCCAGCAGTGGAGTGCTGGGGGAGACCCAGTACTTC	CASSGVLGETQYF
TRBV4-3	TRBJ2-7	.	.	TGCGCCAGCAGCCAGAGGGTTTCCCACGAGCAGTACTTC	CASSQRVSHEQYF
TRBV5-1	TRBJ2-3	few	.	TGCGCCAGCAGCTTAGGGGAGTCCACAGATACGCAGTATTTT	CASSLGESTDTQYF
TRBV5-4	TRBJ2-7	.	TRBD2	TGTGCCAGCAGCTTGGGGGGAGGGCCTGGAGAGCAGTACTTC	CASSLGGGPGEQYF
TRBV7-6	TRBJ1-5	.	.	TGTGCCAGCAGCTTAGTTCCACAGAATCAGCCCCAGCATTTT	CASSLVPQNQPQHF
TRBV10-3	TRBJ2-2	.	TRBD2	TGTGCCATCAAGGGTAGCGGGAGTACGAACACCGGGGAGCTGTTTTTT	CAIKGSGSTNTGELFF
TRBV7-9	TRBJ2-7	.	TRBD1	TGTGCCAGCAGCTGGATAGGACAGGGCTTCCACGAGCAGTACTTC	CASSWIGQGFHEQYF
TRBV18	TRBJ1-1	.	TRBD1	TGTGCCAGCTCACCACCCGGGACAGGAGGAGGCCCTGAAGCTTTCTTT	CASSPPGTGGGPEAFF
TRBV21-1	TRBJ1-1	.	.	TGTGCCCGCGGAGAATTATCGACACCTGAAGCTTTCTTT	CARGELSTPEAFF
TRBV25-1	TRBJ2-3	.	TRBD1	TGTGCCAGCAGTGAATCCCGGGACAGTTTCACAGATACGCAGTATTTT	CASSESRDSFTDTQYF
TRBV30	TRBJ1-5	.	.	TGTGCCTGGAGGGACAGCGTTGTCCAGCCCCAGCATTTT	CAWRDSVVQPQHF
TRBV16	TRBJ2-5	once	.	TGTGCCAGCAGCCGCCAGGAGACCCAGTACTTC	CASSRQETQYF
TRBV6-5	TRBJ1-5	once	.	TGTGCCAGCAGTTACTCTTCGGCAGGGAATCAGCCCCAGCATTTT	CASSYSSAGNQPQHF
TRBV27	TRBJ2-7	.	.	TGTGCCAGCGGGGACTACGAGCAGTACTTC	CASGDYEQYF
TRBV6-5	TRBJ2-6	once	.	TGTGCCAGCAGGGTAGGTCCCTCTGGGGCCAACGTCCTGACTTTC	CASRVGPSGANVLTF
TRBV7-2	TRBJ2-3	.	TRBD2	TGTGCCAGCAGCCTAGGGGGACTAGTGGCGACAGATACGCAGTATTTT	CASSLGGLVATDTQYF
TRBV28	TRBJ2-7	.	.	TGTGCCAGCGGCGAGCGGGCCTCCTACGAGCAGTACTTC	CASGERASYEQYF
TRBV18	TRBJ2-3	.	TRBD2	TGTGCCAGCTCACCGTATAGCGGGAACTTCCCTGGCACAGATACGCAGTATTTT	CASSPYSGNFPGTDTQYF
TRBV6-5	TRBJ2-7	.	.	TGTGCCAGCAGTTACTCTAAGGGGGTGGAAGCCTACGAGCAGTACTTC	CASSYSKGVEAYEQYF
TRBV28	TRBJ1-2	.	.	TGTGCCAGCCTGGGAATAACCCGTCCCCTCTATGGCTACACCTTC	CASLGITRPLYGYTF
TRBV28	TRBJ2-5	.	TRBD1	TGTGCCAGCAGTGGGACAGACCTGTACCAAGAGACCCAGTACTTC	CASSGTDLYQETQYF
TRBV27	TRBJ2-7	.	.	TGTGCCAGCGGAGATAGCGGAGAAAGAAACGAGCAGTACTTC	CASGDSGERNEQYF
TRBV10-2	TRBJ2-7	once	.	TGCGCCAGCAGACCTAGCGACTACTACGAGCAGTACTTC	CASRPSDYYEQYF
TRBV15	TRBJ2-5	.	.	TGTGCCACCGGTGGCGGGACGTACCAAGAGACCCAGTACTTC	CATGGGTYQETQYF
TRBV6-5	TRBJ1-1	.	.	TGTGCCACTCGGCGGGACGACAGGAAGAACACTGAAGCTTTCTTT	CATRRDDRKNTEAFF
TRBV19	TRBJ1-1	.	TRBD1	TGTGCCAGTAGTATCCGGGACAGGAACACTGAAGCTTTCTTT	CASSIRDRNTEAFF
TRBV9	TRBJ2-1	.	.	TGTGCCAGCAGCCCCGAAGGAGCGGCCTACTCCTACAATGAGCAGTTCTTC	CASSPEGAAYSYNEQFF
TRBV5-4	TRBJ1-1	once	.	TGTGCCAGCAGCGACGGCCGGGGCAGGGAGTCAAAGTCTTTCTTT	CASSDGRGRESKSFF
TRBV27	TRBJ1-5	once	.	TGTGCCAGCAGTTATGGTAGCAATCAGCCCCAGCATTTT	CASSYGSNQPQHF
TRBV7-2	TRBJ2-5	.	.	TGTGCCAGCAGTGTCAACCGGGAGTTTGGAGAGACCCAGTACTTC	CASSVNREFGETQYF
TRBV19	TRBJ1-5	few	.	TGTGCCAGTAGCCCACTGACGGGGGGCCAGCCCCAGCATTTT	CASSPLTGGQPQHF
TRBV23-1	TRBJ2-5	.	TRBD2	TGCGCCAGGACGGACGGGTTTTGGGGAGGGGAGTACCAAGAGACCCAGTACTTC	CARTDGFWGGEYQETQYF
TRBV28	TRBJ2-1	.	TRBD1	TGTGCCAGCAGTTTGGGACAGGGGACTAGTGAGCAGTTCTTC	CASSLGQGTSEQFF